A selection of T cell receptor beta chains follows, all from one sample in a study of CXCR3-negative and CXCR3-positive naive CD8 T cells. Following a re-call of the 5' RACE reads, TCRdb has one entry per CDR3 protein and lacks DNA. The sample includes some 130,000 distinct CDR3 sequences. Source material: naive CXCR3- CD8+ T cells from blood. The source is a human donor in good health. Some clones in this sample may be carry-over from other donors' samples. The CDR3 runs from the conserved cysteine through the conserved F or W.

TRBJ1-2,TRBV9,CASSVAGGGYGYTF
TRBJ2-1,TRBV2,CASSVLMPAGGHEQFF
TRBJ2-1,TRBV9,CASSVESGGDNDQFF
TRBJ1-1,TRBV5-1,CASSLGQENTEAFF
TRBJ1-1,TRBV11-2,CASSLDRVNRGLTEAFF
TRBJ2-5,TRBV29-1,CSVEIPGTQYF
TRBJ1-1,TRBV7-9,CASSSGTGPEAFF
TRBJ2-1,TRBV6-5,CASSYSDVASNEQFF
TRBJ2-7,TRBV27,CASSLYRGVAYEQYF
TRBJ2-1,TRBV30,CAWTSGYFDEQFF
TRBJ1-6,TRBV5-1,CASSLVGTGEGPSPLHF
TRBJ2-5,TRBV29-1,CSVVLLGTLQETQYF
TRBJ2-7,TRBV19,CASSASGTGGNEQYF
TRBJ2-2,TRBV30,CAWSDAGELFF